This is a list of T cell receptor beta chains from one sample in a study of blood T cell repertoires in COVID-19. Clones were read by immunoSEQ multiplex PCR, and TCRdb kept only the in-frame ones, dropping some. The data show about 220,000 clones, about 81% seen once. Sequenced sample: peripheral blood. The receptors originated from a woman aged 70-85 years with COVID-19, enrolled during active disease. The conserved cysteine and the conserved F or W are not part of the CDR3 here. Clone size, where shown, is once, few, many, or a class for clones that have expanded.

TRBJ1-2 | TRBV3-1/TRBV3-2 | few | ASSQADGGYT
TRBJ2-2 | TRBV9 | NA | ASSVGDRNTGELF
TRBJ1-2 | TRBV6-1 | NA | ASSAPSRGRDYGYT
TRBJ1-4 | TRBV7-2 | NA | ASSLQGSPKKLF
TRBJ2-1 | TRBV19 | once | ASRLGGQGTEQF
TRBJ2-1 | TRBV12-3/TRBV12-4 | NA | ASSLTSNEQF
TRBJ2-7 | TRBV10-2 | NA | ASSLGAASYEQY
TRBJ2-1 | TRBV7-9 | once | ASRESGGSNEQF
TRBJ1-3 | TRBV7-2 | NA | ASSSLQGGGNTIY
TRBJ2-2 | TRBV29-1 | NA | SVLGLAGNTGELF
TRBJ1-6 | TRBV7-9 | NA | ASSPRQLYNSPLH
TRBJ1-2 | TRBV5-3 | NA | ARSAEQGEGGYT
TRBJ2-2 | TRBV27 | NA | ASSKGQQNTGELF
TRBJ1-1 | TRBV19 | NA | ASSSRDTGKAF
TRBJ2-5 | TRBV5-1 | NA | ASSTGQNLQETQY
TRBJ2-5 | TRBV30 | NA | AWSVSRNRGSTWETQY
TRBJ1-2 | TRBV2 | few | ASLPRAGPNGYT
TRBJ2-2 | TRBV5-1 | NA | ASSLVSGSSVTGELF
TRBJ1-1 | TRBV5-1 | many | ASSLWGDNTEAF
TRBJ1-5 | TRBV6-2/TRBV6-3 | NA | ASSYEGNPNQPQH
TRBJ1-1 | TRBV3-1/TRBV3-2 | NA | ASSGDRNTEAF
TRBJ2-5 | TRBV20-1 | NA | SASRTDQETQY
TRBJ2-1 | TRBV11-2 | NA | ASSLGTDRGLSYNEQF
TRBJ2-3 | TRBV10-3 | few | AISTGQALSTDTQY
TRBJ2-2 | TRBV19 | NA | ASRDTSGGTGELF
TRBJ1-6 | TRBV30 | NA | AWSVRRGVGSPLH
TRBJ1-1 | TRBV5-6 | NA | ASSRGQGRGPEAF
TRBJ2-7 | TRBV10-1 | NA | ASSLGKDRSSYEQY
TRBJ2-1 | TRBV29-1 | NA | SVDLGGGPYNEQF
TRBJ2-5 | TRBV6-1 | few | ASSVKPGQGGETQY
TRBJ2-5 | TRBV28 | NA | ASSLRGGPGTQY
TRBJ1-3 | TRBV7-9 | few | ASSPPGLKRNTIY
TRBJ2-7 | TRBV28 | NA | ASSLTGSYEQY
TRBJ1-3 | TRBV19 | NA | ASSTEISGNTIY
TRBJ1-1 | TRBV4-3 | NA | ASSQDHGGTEAF
TRBJ1-5 | TRBV6-5 | NA | ASRRRDSNQPQH
TRBJ2-5 | TRBV6-5 | NA | AVQSGGAVETQY
TRBJ2-2 | TRBV29-1 | few | SATSGTQGAGELF
TRBJ1-2 | TRBV12-3/TRBV12-4 | NA | ASSFSYTGYT
TRBJ1-2 | TRBV4-3 | few | ASSQERGKGYGYT
TRBJ1-4 | TRBV9 | NA | ASSVGQNPEKLF
TRBJ1-4 | TRBV28 | NA | ASTQSDRHEKLF
TRBJ1-4 | TRBV19 | NA | ASSPGQTTNEKLF
TRBJ1-1 | TRBV18 | NA | ASSPPLGASEAF
TRBJ2-7 | TRBV4-1 | once | ASSPYGSADYEQY
TRBJ2-7 | TRBV27 | NA | ASSVQIPGTVFYEQY